One and the same sample provided the 11 T cell receptor beta chains below, sequenced in a study of blood T cell repertoires in COVID-19. Generated by immunoSEQ multiplex PCR, the TCRdb table keeps only in-frame clones and is missing some. Of around 69,000 clones listed, 65% to 90% are singletons. The sample consisted of peripheral blood. The receptor set was obtained from a man aged 50-60 years with acute or convalescent COVID-19.

This clone was observed once. The J gene is TRBJ2-7, the V gene TRBV6-5; 7 nucleotides line up with TRBD1. There are 13 residues in the CDR3. With 5 bases clipped from V and 3 bases from J, the junction kept 4 bases outside the gene matches. The V gene's germline CDR1 is MNHEY and CDR2 SVGAGI. Written as DNA, the CDR3 is TGTGCCAGCAGTCTCGGGACAGACTACGAGCAGTACTTC. It is translated as CASSLGTDYEQYF.

The CDR3 is CASSSRGGRETQYF. CDR3 coding DNA: TGTGCCAGCAGCTCTAGGGGGGGCCGGGAGACCCAGTACTTC. This sequence joins TRBV5-4 and TRBJ2-5; weak D call: TRBD2 (7 bases). The V gene's germline CDR1 is SGHNT and CDR2 YYREEE (reference sequence). The length of the CDR3 is 14 residues. V lost 3 bases, J lost 5 bases, and 14 bases lay in between.

This clone has at least ten counts. The chain links TRBV7-2 to TRBJ2-7; D call uncertain. Germline-derived CDR1 and CDR2 are SGHTA and FQGNSA. Trimming removed 5 bases from V and 0 bases from J, with 14 bases in between. The CDR3 covers 15 residues. CDR3 nucleotide sequence: TGTGCCAGCAGCCTCTTCCTGGCCATCTCCTACGAGCAGTACTTC. As protein: CASSLFLAISYEQYF.

The chain combines TRBV30 with TRBJ1-1; 7 positions match TRBD1. The CDR3 runs to 12 residues. Germline V gene lookup returns CDR1 GTSNPN and CDR2 SVGIG (reference sequence). V shed 6 bases, J shed 5 bases, and the junction held 6 bases outside the gene matches. CDR3 in DNA: TGTGCCTGTAACAGGGGAAGGACTGAAGCTTTCTTT. Amino acids: CACNRGRTEAFF.

The chain is built from TRBV5-4 and TRBJ2-7; TRBD1 matches 7 bases. The CDR3 is made up of 13 amino acids. Trimming cost V 3 bases and J 5 bases; bases outside gene matches: 5. CDR1 SGHNT and CDR2 YYREEE come from the germline V gene (reference sequence). The CDR3, as DNA: TGTGCCAGCAGCTGGGACAGAAAGAACGAGCAGTACGTC. Amino acid sequence: CASSWDRKNEQYV.

The chain employs TRBV7-9 and TRBJ2-1; D perhaps matches TRBD2 (5 bases). Germline values: CDR1 SEHNR, CDR2 FQNEAQ (reference sequence). V lost 5 bases and J lost 1, with 9 bases in between. The CDR3 length is 14 residues. The CDR3 sequence is CASSHLASYNEQFF. The DNA for the CDR3 is TGTGCCAGCAGCCACCTAGCTTCCTACAATGAGCAGTTCTTC.

The chain couples TRBV3-1 (or the pseudogene TRBV3-2) to TRBJ2-1; D gene ambiguous. Germline V lookup: CDR1 LGHDT, CDR2 YNNKEL (reference sequence). V was cut by 0 bases and J by 3 bases, with 9 bases left in between. The CDR3 contains 15 residues. CDR3 nucleotides: TGTGCCAGCAGCCAAGACCTCAACAACTACAATGAGCAGTTCTTC. Protein: CASSQDLNNYNEQFF.

The chain links TRBV3-1 (or the pseudogene TRBV3-2) to TRBJ1-5, with no clear D. Trimming removed 5 bases at V and 1 base at J, with 15 bases between. The CDR3 runs to 16 residues. Germline CDR1 is LGHDT and CDR2 is YNNKEL (reference sequence). CDR3 protein: CASSFSGDLSNQPQHF. The CDR3 DNA follows: TGTGCCAGCAGCTTCTCCGGAGATTTGAGCAATCAGCCCCAGCATTTT.

This chain uses TRBV9 with TRBJ2-1; 7 bases are a match to TRBD1. Looked up from germline, CDR1 is SGDLS and CDR2 is YYNGEE. V dropped 3 bases and J dropped 9; count of bases not matched to a gene: 6. The CDR3 is made up of 13 amino acids. The CDR3 DNA follows: TGTGCCAGCAGCGGACAGGGAATCAGTGAGCAGTTCTTC. It translates to CASSGQGISEQFF.

The V gene is TRBV28, the J gene TRBJ1-4; 8 bases are shared with TRBD1. V shed 6 bases, J shed 8 bases, and the junction held 11 bases outside the gene matches. The germline gives CDR1 MDHEN, CDR2 SYDVKM. The CDR3 runs 15 residues. The CDR3 bases are TGTGCCAGCAGCCGATCAGGGGGCGTGGAGGAAAAACTGTTTTTT. This codes for CASSRSGGVEEKLFF.

The chain carries TRBV18 and TRBJ2-5, with a weak D call TRBD2 (5 bases). The CDR3 is 13 amino acids. Per germline, CDR1 KGHSH and CDR2 LQKENI. V dropped 3 bases and J dropped 5 bases, with 10 bases sitting between them. CDR3 DNA: TGTGCCAGCTCACCCCTCGGGATGGAGACCCAGTACTTC. Protein sequence: CASSPLGMETQYF.